Shown below are 22 T cell receptor beta chains from a single sample sequenced in a study of beta chain features in type 1 diabetes. These TCRs' antigens remain unknown. cDNA synthesis used the whole RNA isolate, giving expressed TCRB sequences. Profiled with immunoSEQ multiplex PCR; TCRdb holds only in-frame clones, not every one. The data hold about 45,000 clones, with 66% observed a single time. Findings and limits, study-wide: TCRB CDR3 length was moderately but significantly reduced in all four CD4+ subsets of Type 1 diabetes patients.

Sequencing was done on a sample of Tregs from blood. Every receptor here comes from a woman under 30 with type 1 diabetes.

This clone was picked up a small number of times. The chain couples TRBV7-2 to TRBJ2-3, with D perhaps matching TRBD2 (6 bases). V was pared by 4 bases and J by 2 bases, with 10 bases between. This CDR3 is built from 14 residues. CDR1 and CDR2 (germline): SGHTA, FQGNSA. The CDR3, as DNA: TGTGCCAGCAGCTCCCGGGACTCCACAGATACGCAGTATTTT. This sequence encodes CASSSRDSTDTQYF.

The J gene is TRBJ2-3, the V gene TRBV5-1, with D possibly matching TRBD2 (5 bases). This CDR3 contains 15 residues. Germline V gives CDR1 SGHRS, CDR2 YFSETQ. The germline V and J ends were trimmed by 0 bases and 4 bases, with 12 bases remaining between them. CDR3 nucleotides: TGCGCCAGCAGCTTGGCGGGGAACAAAGCAGATACGCAGTATTTT. Translated: CASSLAGNKADTQYF.

The rearrangement joins TRBV29-1 to TRBJ1-3; 7 bases are a match to TRBD1. Germline-derived CDR1 and CDR2 are SQVTM and ANQGSEA. The CDR3 length is 14 residues. J lost 2 bases, V lost 4 bases, and 5 bases had no gene match. Written as DNA, the CDR3 is TGCAGCGTTGGATCCAGGGGGGCTGGAAACACCATATATTTT. This sequence encodes CSVGSRGAGNTIYF.

The J gene is TRBJ2-5, the V gene TRBV7-2; possible D gene TRBD2, 6 bases. CDR3 length: 11 amino acids. The germline V and J ends were trimmed by 5 bases and 7 bases, with 8 bases remaining between them. Germline values: CDR1 SGHTA, CDR2 FQGNSA. This chain's CDR3 is CASSLGGTQYF. CDR3 bases: TGTGCCAGCAGCCTGGGGGGGACCCAGTACTTC.

The chain couples TRBV10-3 to TRBJ1-5; possibly TRBD1 for D (6 bases). Deletions cut 2 bases from V and 7 bases from J, with 21 bases between. The CDR3 covers 17 residues. Germline lookup yields CDR1 ENHRY and CDR2 SYGVKD. CDR3 protein: CAISENTGSGTSQPQHF. DNA for the CDR3: TGTGCCATCAGTGAGAACACAGGGAGTGGGACCTCCCAGCCCCAGCATTTT.

The chain couples TRBV29-1 to TRBJ1-2; D might be TRBD1 (6 bases). V lost 4 bases to trimming and J lost 1 base, with 13 bases between them. The CDR3 has 14 residues. Germline values: CDR1 SQVTM, CDR2 ANQGSEA. The CDR3 DNA reads as TGCAGCGTTGGCCCCCCACAGGGTAACTATGGCTACACCTTC. This sequence encodes CSVGPPQGNYGYTF.

The chain joins TRBV4-3 to TRBJ2-1, with TRBD2 matching 12 bases. The CDR3 is 16 amino acids. Germline CDR1 LGHNA, CDR2 YSLEER. J gave up 3 bases and V 3 bases, and 3 bases lay outside the gene matches. CDR3 in amino acids: CASSHGLAGYYNEQFF. The CDR3 coding sequence is TGCGCCAGCAGCCACGGACTAGCGGGATACTACAATGAGCAGTTCTTC.

The chain recombines TRBV7-9 with TRBJ2-7; TRBD1 might be the D (5 bases). CDR3 length: 13 amino acids. The V and J ends lost 5 bases and 7 bases respectively, with 15 bases between them. Germline CDR1 and CDR2: SEHNR and FQNEAQ (reference sequence). The CDR3 sequence is CASSARNAGEQYF. The DNA of the CDR3 is TGTGCCAGCAGCGCTAGAAATGCAGGGGAGCAGTACTTC.

The chain joins TRBV10-3 to TRBJ2-5; D not resolved. Germline V lookup: CDR1 ENHRY, CDR2 SYGVKD. Trimming shortened V by 5 bases and J by 5 bases, and 12 bases separated the two germline ends. The CDR3 totals 13 residues. Here the CDR3 DNA reads TGTGCCATCAGTAGGCAGGCGACGGAGACCCAGTACTTC. The encoded protein is CAISRQATETQYF.

The CDR3 sequence is CASSLRGTQYF. As DNA, the CDR3 is TGTGCCAGCAGCTTAAGGGGGACCCAGTACTTC. The rearrangement uses TRBV7-2 and TRBJ2-5, with D maybe TRBD1 (5 bases). The germline CDR1 and CDR2 sequences are SGHTA and FQGNSA. This CDR3 comprises 11 residues. The V end was cut by 2 bases, the J end by 7 bases, with 5 bases between.

V and J are TRBV6-5 and TRBJ2-7, with a tentative D call TRBD2 (6 bases). CDR3 length: 14 amino acids. Looked up from germline, CDR1 is MNHEY and CDR2 is SVGAGI. V gave up 4 bases and J gave up 7 bases, with 17 bases separating them. DNA for the CDR3: TGTGCCAGCAGTTTAGTCCCGACCGGGGGTGAGCAGTACTTC. This encodes CASSLVPTGGEQYF.

The chain links TRBV7-9 to TRBJ2-7; D perhaps matches TRBD1 (5 bases). The germline CDR1 and CDR2 sequences are SEHNR and FQNEAQ (reference sequence). V was trimmed by 5 bases and J by 3 bases, leaving 11 bases between them. CDR3 size: 13 residues. The CDR3 DNA follows: TGTGCCAGCAGCAAGGGGCCGTTCTACGAGCAGTACTTC. This codes for CASSKGPFYEQYF.

This clone has a handful of counts. This chain joins TRBV7-9 and TRBJ2-7; tentatively, D is TRBD1 (6 bases). Germline V CDR1 and CDR2: SEHNR, FQNEAQ (reference sequence). Trimming cost V 0 bases and J 6 bases, with 12 bases left between them. The CDR3 runs 14 residues. CDR3 nucleotide sequence: TGTGCCAGCAGCTTAGCGCTTTCAGGGGTCGAGCAGTACTTC. The encoded protein is CASSLALSGVEQYF.

The chain employs TRBV5-1 and TRBJ1-1; D remains ambiguous. Germline assignment: CDR1 SGHRS and CDR2 YFSETQ. V shed 0 bases and J shed 8 bases, with 11 bases lying between them. The CDR3 loop spans 13 amino acids. CDR3 sequence reads: CASSLEAGREAFF. The DNA of the CDR3 is TGCGCCAGCAGCTTGGAGGCAGGCCGAGAAGCTTTCTTT.

On this clone itself: A read error may explain this, as a much larger clone is one base away. The chain has TRBV10-3 and TRBJ2-3; 7 positions agree with TRBD1. The germline V gene has CDR1 ENHRY and CDR2 SYGVKD. Trimming removed 8 bases from V and 0 bases from J; junction bases left unmatched: 2. This CDR3 region has 13 residues. The CDR3 DNA follows: TGTGCCATCGGGACAGAAAGCACAGATACGCAGTATTTT. This translates into CAIGTESTDTQYF.

The sample holds one count of this clone. V is TRBV6-1 and J is TRBJ2-7; TRBD1 is a possible D gene (5 bases). V lost 2 bases and J 1 base, leaving 18 bases between the germline ends. The CDR3 has 17 residues. Germline CDR1 is MNHNS and CDR2 is SASEGT. The CDR3 nucleotides read TGTGCCAGCAGTGAATTTCAAACAGGTCGATGGTCCTACGAGCAGTACTTC. It translates to CASSEFQTGRWSYEQYF.

The J gene is TRBJ2-3, the V gene TRBV7-9; D is ambiguous. CDR3 size: 15 residues. Germline assignment: CDR1 SEHNR and CDR2 FQNEAQ (reference sequence). Trimming took 5 bases from V and 3 from J, leaving 15 bases between them. This CDR3 is CASSELGAYTDTQYF. CDR3 DNA: TGTGCCAGCAGCGAGTTGGGCGCCTATACAGATACGCAGTATTTT.

The gene calls are TRBV29-1 and TRBJ2-5, with D tentatively TRBD1 (5 bases). The ends were cut back, 1 base at V and 3 bases at J, with 12 bases in the middle. The CDR3 is 14 residues long. Germline CDR1 and CDR2: SQVTM and ANQGSEA. CDR3 coding DNA: TGCAGCGTTGAAGCCTCGACAGCAAAAGAGACCCAGTACTTC. It specifies CSVEASTAKETQYF.

The V gene is TRBV18, the J gene TRBJ2-5; 7 bases line up with TRBD1. J lost 5 bases, V lost 3 bases, and 6 bases had no gene match. Germline V CDR1 and CDR2: KGHSH, LQKENI. This CDR3 contains 14 residues. The CDR3 bases are TGTGCCAGCTCACCGTCAACAGGGGTGGAGACCCAGTACTTC. As protein: CASSPSTGVETQYF.

The genes are TRBV5-1 and TRBJ2-1; 8 nucleotides align to TRBD2. After removal of 2 bases from V and 0 bases from J, the junction contained 1 base not matched to a gene. The length of the CDR3 is 15 residues. CDR1 is SGHRS, CDR2 YFSETQ, per germline. The CDR3 bases are TGCGCCAGCAGCTTAGCGGGAGACTCCTACAATGAGCAGTTCTTC. Translation gives CASSLAGDSYNEQFF.

V gene TRBV29-1 combines with J gene TRBJ1-1; perhaps TRBD1 as D (6 bases). CDR3 length equals 14 residues. Trimming cost V 1 base and J 3 bases, with 12 bases left between them. Germline V gene lookup returns CDR1 SQVTM and CDR2 ANQGSEA. The CDR3 spells CSVEGRDTDTEAFF. The CDR3 DNA is TGCAGCGTTGAAGGCCGGGACACAGACACTGAAGCTTTCTTT.

This clone was seen a single time. V usage is TRBV5-1 and J usage is TRBJ2-2; 9 bases agree with TRBD1. The CDR3 is made up of 17 amino acids. CDR1 and CDR2 from the germline V gene are SGHRS and YFSETQ. The junction had 4 bases not matched to a gene; V was cut back by 0 bases and J by 1 base. CDR3 DNA sequence: TGCGCCAGCAGCTTGGGAGGACAGGGGCTGAACACCGGGGAGCTGTTTTTT. Translation: CASSLGGQGLNTGELFF.